The rows below give T cell receptor beta chains drawn from one sample of a study of blood T cell repertoires in COVID-19. Some clones are missing from TCRdb's copy, which holds only in-frame ones; the method was immunoSEQ multiplex PCR. The sample includes 90,000 or so clones, about 89% of them seen just once. The sample taken for sequencing was peripheral blood. These receptor sequences come from a human donor in a cohort sampled during active COVID-19. Both conserved end residues are part of each CDR3. The order of the fields is clone size, J gene, V gene, CDR3 protein. Clone size is stated in some rows and not others, as once, few, many or a class when expanded.

NA | TRBJ1-5 | TRBV6-5 | CASRIGQGGDQPQHF
NA | TRBJ2-7 | TRBV4-1 | CASSQTISGGSYEQYF
NA | TRBJ2-3 | TRBV6-5 | CASQGTDTQYF
NA | TRBJ2-2 | TRBV5-1 | CASSIRTSGTNTGELFF
once | TRBJ1-4 | TRBV10-2 | CASSGGTNEKLFF
NA | TRBJ2-5 | TRBV9 | CASSVAPSGEKTQYF
NA | TRBJ2-5 | TRBV7-8 | CASSYGRGAGRETQYF
NA | TRBJ1-2 | TRBV7-7 | CASSRRGGYTF
NA | TRBJ2-1 | TRBV2 | CASTGTGYEQFF
NA | TRBJ2-7 | TRBV28 | CASSLGGQVGYEQYF
once | TRBJ1-2 | TRBV3-1/TRBV3-2 | CASSDGQGNYGYTF
NA | TRBJ1-1 | TRBV6-5 | CASRQYPTGNTEAFF
NA | TRBJ2-3 | TRBV27 | CASSSLTERGIDTQYF
once | TRBJ1-5 | TRBV7-2 | CASSLGSGTNQPQHF
few | TRBJ1-5 | TRBV28 | CASRPGGSNQPQHF
NA | TRBJ2-1 | TRBV5-8 | CASSRSGVNFNNEQFF
NA | TRBJ2-3 | TRBV7-8 | CASSLATGTGVDDTQYF
NA | TRBJ2-5 | TRBV18 | CASSPRLATSGAGKTQYF
few | TRBJ1-1 | TRBV6-5 | CASSYSAGRTEAFF
NA | TRBJ1-5 | TRBV24-1 | CATGGKGRDPQHF
few | TRBJ2-5 | TRBV28 | CASRHFSGGQETQYF
NA | TRBJ1-1 | TRBV12-3/TRBV12-4 | CASSLTPGGEAFF
NA | TRBJ1-4 | TRBV4-1 | CASSPRTGRLATNEKLFF
NA | TRBJ2-1 | TRBV4-1 | CASSSKQGAADNEQFF
NA | TRBJ2-2 | TRBV7-9 | CASIAGGFDTGELFF
NA | TRBJ2-6 | TRBV18 | CASSPPSLGANVLTF
NA | TRBJ2-7 | TRBV19 | CASSPGTSGEYEQYF
NA | TRBJ1-1 | TRBV6-2/TRBV6-3 | CASSYGQAEAFF
NA | TRBJ1-2 | TRBV9 | CASSAAGQGSYGYTF
NA | TRBJ2-7 | TRBV3-1/TRBV3-2 | CASSQWDRGLGNEQYF
few | TRBJ1-5 | TRBV4-1 | CASSQDRGSSNQPQHF
NA | TRBJ1-5 | TRBV28 | CASSSGDGQPQHF
once | TRBJ2-7 | TRBV5-1 | CASSRDRARSYEQYF
NA | TRBJ1-5 | TRBV27 | CASSLYQGNQPQHF
once | TRBJ2-3 | TRBV7-3 | CASSSGLHTDTQYF
NA | TRBJ1-5 | TRBV3-1/TRBV3-2 | CASSPRQGPNQPQHF
NA | TRBJ2-3 | TRBV11-2 | CASSLSAGGLTDTQYF
NA | TRBJ2-7 | TRBV15 | CATSKTGPFYEQYF
NA | TRBJ2-5 | TRBV2 | CASSESTLQETQYF
many | TRBJ1-1 | TRBV3-1/TRBV3-2 | CASSQLRMNTEAFF
NA | TRBJ2-1 | TRBV9 | CASSATSGGYNEQFF
NA | TRBJ1-1 | TRBV27 | CASSLNPVPNTEAFF
NA | TRBJ1-1 | TRBV5-1 | CASSLGQGARSTEAFF